The 5 T cell receptor beta chains given below trace back to one sample, sequenced in a study of OX40 agonist ivuxolimab in advanced cancers. Here immunoSEQ multiplex PCR was the method, and the copy in TCRdb shows in-frame clones only, minus some. The sample shows 40,000 to 50,000 clones, roughly 84% of them seen only once. The starting material was CD4+ or CD8+ T cells sorted from blood, obtained in a trial of the OX40 agonist ivuxolimab. These receptor sequences come from an adult with an advanced solid tumor such as melanoma, head and neck, liver or kidney cancer.

The gene calls are TRBV6-9 and TRBJ2-7; 7 nucleotides align to TRBD2. The CDR3 loop spans 14 amino acids. The germline V gene encodes CDR1 MNHGY and CDR2 SVAAGI. Trimming at V came to 3 bases and at J to 2 bases, leaving 4 bases not matched to a gene. The CDR3 sequence: CASSYSAGAYEQYF. The CDR3 DNA sequence: TGTGCCAGCAGTTACTCGGCGGGGGCCTACGAGCAGTACTTC.

The CDR3 DNA sequence: TGTGCCAGCAGTTTAATGGACCCCCGAGGGGGTCAGCCCCAGCATTTT. It yields the protein CASSLMDPRGGQPQHF. This rearrangement joins TRBV27 to TRBJ1-5, with D possibly being TRBD1 (6 bases). This CDR3 spans 16 amino acids. Trimming pared 2 bases from V and 6 bases from J, leaving 17 bases between. The germline V gene encodes CDR1 MNHEY and CDR2 SMNVEV (reference sequence).

The chain couples TRBV28 to TRBJ2-2; D call uncertain. Between the trimmed V and J ends, which lost 7 bases and 4 bases, there was a span of 19 bases. Germline CDR1 is MDHEN and CDR2 is SYDVKM. CDR3 length: 16 residues. Here the CDR3 reads CASTRNKGSLTGELFF. The CDR3 DNA reads as TGTGCCAGCACCAGAAACAAAGGCAGCCTCACCGGGGAGCTGTTTTTT.

There are a few counts of this clone. The chain joins TRBV4-2 to TRBJ2-1; TRBD2 agrees at 10 bases. V shed 1 base and J 5 bases; nucleotides not matched to a gene: 2. The CDR3 spans 15 residues. Germline values: CDR1 LGHNA, CDR2 YNFKEQ. CDR3 bases: TGTGCCAGCAGCCAAGGAAGCGGGGGGGACAATGAGCAGTTCTTC. Translating gives CASSQGSGGDNEQFF.

J is TRBJ1-1 and V is TRBV9; 10 nucleotides align to TRBD1. The CDR3 runs to 14 residues. V lost 0 bases and J lost 6; bases outside the gene matches: 2. In germline, CDR1 is SGDLS, CDR2 YYNGEE. The chain's CDR3 is CASSVDGQGAEAFF. The DNA for the CDR3 is TGTGCCAGCAGCGTAGATGGACAGGGGGCTGAAGCTTTCTTT. Full variable domain (rest looked up from reference TRBV9 and TRBJ1-1): DSGVTQTPKHLITATGQRVTLRCSPRSGDLSVYWYQQSLDQGLQFLIQYYNGEERAKGNILERFSAQQFPDLHSELNLSSLELGDSALYFCASSVDGQGAEAFFGQGTRLTVV.